These T cell receptor beta chains were read from a single sample in a study of blood T cell repertoires in COVID-19. Repertoires were generated with immunoSEQ multiplex PCR, while TCRdb's copy carries only in-frame clones and drops some. The sample lists around 70,000 clones, approximately 80% occurring once. Specimen: peripheral blood. These receptor sequences come from a woman in her fifties or sixties with acute or convalescent COVID-19. CDR3s leave out the opening cysteine and the closing phenylalanine or tryptophan.

TRBV2,ASSENPTVWGTDTQY
TRBV2,ASSEGDSGQGNEKLF
TRBV5-1,ASSRGLAGADTQY
TRBV5-1,ASSLTGDLSGANVLT
TRBV27,ASSLKSDRSHEQY
TRBV4-3,ASSQTQAHYNEKLF
TRBV9,ASSPRDGGGKLF
TRBV24-1,ATSDSAQGSYEQY
TRBV25-1,ASSASPGTGQNTEAF
TRBV6-5,ASSYGGQGVYGYT
TRBV9,ASSPRWERDYNEQF
TRBV25-1,ASSPLAGRSNTGELF
TRBV20-1,SASALAGGLTYNEQF
TRBV7-6,ASSLLPPSGANVLT
TRBV5-1,ASSSPEAYEQY
TRBV5-4,ASSVEISGPGEAF
TRBV29-1,SVGDSRNTEAF
TRBV5-4,ASSLEGASYNSPLH
TRBV20-1,SASRPPAGTNTGELF
TRBV5-5,ASSFWLAGSTDTQY